This T cell receptor beta chain derives from a study of control samples from healthy donors and cancer patients. This clone was seen only a few times. The protocol was immunoSEQ multiplex PCR, while the TCRdb copy is restricted to in-frame clones and leaves out a portion. The sample contains some 150,000 clones, about 91% of which appear only once. This TCR came from a young man in good health. Sequenced: blood.

This chain's CDR3 is CASSLEQGWGEAFF. The CDR3, as DNA: TGTGCCAGCAGCTTGGAGCAGGGGTGGGGTGAAGCTTTCTTT. This sequence joins TRBV5-4 and TRBJ1-1; a weak D match, TRBD1 (6 bases). The V and J ends lost 0 bases and 7 bases respectively, with 13 bases between them. Per the germline V gene, CDR1 is SGHNT and CDR2 is YYREEE (reference sequence). CDR3 size: 14 residues.